The entry below gives a single T cell receptor beta chain sequence along with its context. Its antigen is not known. The sample is drawn from a study of cytomegalovirus exposure and HLA in healthy donors. Trimming pared 2 bases from V and 1 base from J, leaving 11 bases between. The CDR3 sequence is 14 residues long. Per the germline V gene, CDR1 is GTSNPN and CDR2 is SVGIG (reference sequence). Primers: 60 Vbeta forward and 13 Jbeta reverse. Assay: immunoSEQ multiplex PCR; the TCRdb copy retains only in-frame clones and omits some. Its clone listing holds 85,000 to 110,000 clones. General study points: Exclusion as indistinguishable affected some V segments, including TRBV6-2 and TRBV6-3. The majority of CMV-associated TCR beta chains were reported as apparently HLA-restricted in a later analysis.

The sequence came from a man aged 40-49 years in good health and CMV-seronegative. Sequencing was carried out using PBMCs. J is TRBJ2-5 and V is TRBV30; tentatively, D is TRBD1 (5 bases). The CDR3 is CAWSIGHSQETQYF. CDR3 nucleotide sequence: TGTGCCTGGAGTATAGGACATTCCCAAGAGACCCAGTACTTC.